This entry describes one TCR beta chain. The CDR3 contains 16 residues. The sample is drawn from a study of blood T cell repertoires in COVID-19. At the level of the study: Both acute and convalescent COVID-19 samples were obtained from the United States, Italy and Spain. Nucleic acid was either cDNA or gDNA, and it came from T cells, B-cell-depleted T cells, or PBMCs.

Data came from immunoSEQ multiplex PCR; TCRdb stores just in-frame clones and leaves some out. This sample has approximately 210,000 clones, with approximately 84% found just once. The sequence derives from a man aged 35-49 years with active or convalescent COVID-19. The source material was peripheral blood. The chain recombines TRBV21-1 with TRBJ2-7; TRBD2 was called by the table and not checked on the DNA. TRBV21-1 is noted as a pseudogene. CDR3 DNA sequence: TGTGCCAGCAGCAAAGGGGGGACTAGCGGGGACTACGAGCAGTACTTC. Its protein product is CASSKGGTSGDYEQYF.